The 16 T cell receptor beta chains listed next were all sequenced from one sample in a study of persistence of HIV-infected CD4 T cells (dated by TCRdb to about 2020). The label giving this sample's treatment or condition can be read as: suppressive antiretroviral therapy. As a nonspecific positive control representing the CD4+ T cell repertoire, the cells were stimulated with anti-CD3/anti-CD28 magnetic beads. Sorting of responding CD4+ T cells was based on upregulation of both CD40 ligand and CD69. Which antigens these TCRs recognize remains unknown. The immunoSEQ hsTCRB assay version 4 in survey mode was used to sequence TCRbeta repertoires from genomic DNA. TCRdb holds this immuneACCESS table with in-frame rearrangements only. Some clones are missing; in checked studies, unresolved V genes explain under half, and the rest has no known cause. This sample is represented by 35,000 to 50,000 clones; roughly 90% of them were singletons. The top ten hold under 2% of the sample.

The sample in question was CD4+ T cells sorted from PBMCs after roughly 17-hour stimulation, obtained from a patient who received antiretroviral therapy. This specimen's cell subset or site label, per the study, means: CD40L+CD69+ CD4 T cells responding to anti-CD3/anti-CD28 beads, representing the overall repertoire. The origin of the receptors is an adult man with HIV who was CMV-seropositive.

CDR3 nucleotides: TGTGCCAGCAGTCCCGACACTGGACAGGGGCCGAGTGGTACCGGGGAGCTGTTTTTT. This codes for CASSPDTGQGPSGTGELFF. V usage is TRBV6-4 and J usage is TRBJ2-2, with 9 bases aligning to TRBD1. From germline, CDR1 is MRHNA and CDR2 SNTAGT. This CDR3 has 19 residues. J gave up 5 bases and V 5 bases, and 18 bases lay outside the gene matches.

The rearrangement uses TRBV5-1 and TRBJ2-2; 8 bases align to TRBD1. V was clipped by 4 bases and J by 4 bases; unmatched bases: 3. There are 14 residues in the CDR3. The germline CDR1 and CDR2 sequences are SGHRS and YFSETQ. CDR3 residues: CASSQDRGTGELFF. CDR3 bases: TGCGCCAGCAGCCAAGACAGGGGCACCGGGGAGCTGTTTTTT.

The rearrangement links TRBV21-1 to TRBJ2-7; TRBD2, the D gene given by the table, was not confirmed from the DNA. TRBV21-1 represents a pseudogene. The CDR3 covers 12 residues. The DNA for the CDR3 is TGTGCCAGCAGCCCACCACTCTACGAGCAGTACTTC. It encodes CASSPPLYEQYF.

The chain recombines TRBV10-2 with TRBJ2-7; D might be TRBD1 (5 bases). Germline V CDR1 and CDR2: WSHSY, SAAADI. The V and J ends lost 3 bases and 2 bases respectively, with 11 bases between them. This CDR3 is built from 14 residues. CDR3 residues: CASSEFDRTYEQYF. CDR3 in DNA: TGCGCCAGCAGTGAATTTGACAGAACCTACGAGCAGTACTTC.

This chain connects TRBV30 to TRBJ2-6, with 7 bases aligning to TRBD1. Germline V gives CDR1 GTSNPN, CDR2 SVGIG (reference sequence). The length of the CDR3 is 17 residues. With 0 bases clipped from V and 0 bases from J, the junction kept 5 bases outside the gene matches. CDR3 nucleotide sequence: TGTGCCTGGAGTGTACGAGGGGGCCGCTCTGGGGCCAACGTCCTGACTTTC. It yields the protein CAWSVRGGRSGANVLTF.

This chain links TRBV6-2 or TRBV6-3 with TRBJ1-1; D not certain. The CDR3 totals 14 residues. V shed 5 bases and J shed 0 bases, with 10 bases lying between them. From germline, CDR1 is MNHEY and CDR2 SVGEGT. Here the CDR3 DNA reads TGTGCCAGCAGTGCCTACAGTGTGAACACTGAAGCTTTCTTT. Translated, it gives CASSAYSVNTEAFF.

V gene TRBV12-5 combines with J gene TRBJ2-6, with 7 bases fitting TRBD1. The junction had 6 bases not matched to a gene; V was cut back by 0 bases and J by 1 base. CDR3 length: 18 residues. Germline assignment: CDR1 LGHNT and CDR2 FRNRAP. CDR3 in amino acids: CASGLVRDRISGANVLTF. The CDR3 region has the DNA TGTGCTAGTGGTTTGGTACGGGACAGAATATCTGGGGCCAACGTCCTGACTTTC. Combining the CDR3 with reference TRBV12-5 and TRBJ2-6 gives the whole variable domain DARVTQTPRHKVTEMGQEVTMRCQPILGHNTVFWYRQTMMQGLELLAYFRNRAPLDDSGMPKDRFSAEMPDATLATLKIQPSEPRDSAVYFCASGLVRDRISGANVLTFGAGSRLTVL.

The J gene is TRBJ1-1, the V gene TRBV5-1; D not certain. This CDR3 has 13 amino acids. V dropped 0 bases and J dropped 0 bases, with 3 bases sitting between them. Germline CDR1 and CDR2: SGHRS and YFSETQ. The CDR3 DNA sequence: TGCGCCAGCAGCTTGGATATGAACACTGAAGCTTTCTTT. The encoded protein is CASSLDMNTEAFF.

The chain is built from TRBV2 and TRBJ2-7; 7 bases line up with TRBD1. Looked up from germline, CDR1 is SNHLY and CDR2 is FYNNEI. Trimming removed 1 base from V and 5 bases from J; junction bases left unmatched: 5. This CDR3 has 14 amino acids. CDR3 residues: CASSEETGPHEQYF. CDR3 coding DNA: TGTGCCAGCAGTGAAGAGACAGGGCCCCACGAGCAGTACTTC.

This rearrangement joins TRBV4-2 to TRBJ1-6; tentative D call: TRBD1 (6 bases). Per the germline V gene, CDR1 is LGHNA and CDR2 is YNFKEQ. This CDR3 is 18 amino acids long. With 0 bases removed from V and 0 bases from J, the gap between germline ends came to 12 bases. The CDR3 nucleotides are TGTGCCAGCAGCCAAGAAGTGAGGGGGTTCTCCTATAATTCACCCCTCCACTTT. Protein sequence: CASSQEVRGFSYNSPLHF.

The chain joins TRBV2 to TRBJ1-4, with TRBD1 identical over 7 bases. J lost 3 bases, V lost 10 bases, and 5 bases had no gene match. CDR3 length: 13 amino acids. Germline V gives CDR1 SNHLY, CDR2 FYNNEI. DNA for the CDR3: TGTGCCACGAGGGGGCTGGCTAATGAAAAACTGTTTTTT. It encodes CATRGLANEKLFF.

The chain carries TRBV27 and TRBJ1-6; unclear D gene. Trimming removed 7 bases at V and 7 bases at J, with 8 bases between. Germline V gene sequence: CDR1 MNHEY, CDR2 SMNVEV (reference sequence). The CDR3 has 12 residues. The CDR3 is CASKFYNSPLHF. The DNA of the CDR3 is TGTGCCAGCAAATTCTACAATTCACCCCTCCACTTT.

The chain uses TRBV18 and TRBJ2-7; tentative D call: TRBD1 (6 bases). CDR1 is KGHSH, CDR2 LQKENI, per germline. V lost 4 bases and J 2 bases, leaving 12 bases between the germline ends. This CDR3 is built from 14 residues. The CDR3 DNA sequence: TGTGCCAGCTCACGACGGACAGATACCTACGAGCAGTACTTC. Translating it yields CASSRRTDTYEQYF. Combining the CDR3 with reference TRBV18 and TRBJ2-7 gives the whole variable domain NAGVMQNPRHLVRRRGQEARLRCSPMKGHSHVYWYRQLPEEGLKFMVYLQKENIIDESGMPKERFSAEFPKEGPSILRIQQVVRGDSAAYFCASSRRTDTYEQYFGPGTRLTVT.

The chain is built from TRBV18 and TRBJ1-1, with 10 bases that match TRBD1. Germline CDR1 reads KGHSH; CDR2 reads LQKENI. After removal of 4 bases from V and 0 bases from J, the junction contained 5 bases not matched to a gene. The CDR3 has 16 amino acids. CDR3 loop: CASSQGQGGLNTEAFF. The CDR3 DNA reads as TGTGCCAGCTCACAAGGACAGGGGGGCCTGAACACTGAAGCTTTCTTT.

The chain couples TRBV14 to TRBJ1-4, with D unclear. The CDR3 is made up of 15 amino acids. Between the trimmed V and J ends, which lost 1 base and 0 bases, there was a span of 6 bases. Germline V gene lookup returns CDR1 SGHDN and CDR2 FVKESK. The CDR3 sequence is CASSQGTATNEKLFF. The CDR3 region has the DNA TGTGCCAGCAGCCAAGGTACAGCAACTAATGAAAAACTGTTTTTT.

The chain couples TRBV4-1 to TRBJ1-5, with D possibly matching TRBD1 (5 bases). The germline V gene encodes CDR1 MGHRA and CDR2 YSYEKL. The CDR3 runs 17 residues. Trimming pared 4 bases from V and 0 bases from J, leaving 16 bases between. CDR3 sequence reads: CASSPIGMGVSNQPQHF. The CDR3 bases are TGCGCCAGCAGCCCCATCGGAATGGGGGTTAGCAATCAGCCCCAGCATTTT.